Listed here are 19 T cell receptor beta chains from one sample, sequenced in a study of tumor and adjacent non-tumor tissue in lung cancer. No cell sorting was done before RNA was extracted from the tissue. A modified ARM-PCR protocol with three rounds of nested PCR amplified TCRbeta. TCRdb independently ran MiXCR on the multiplex PCR reads; one entry per CDR3 protein. The top ten hold roughly 12% of the sample, which has more than 95,000 distinct CDR3 sequences, 66% seen once. The sample was lung tumor tissue. These receptors were taken from a man aged 30-40 years with non-small cell lung cancer.

Comments on this clonotype: A single base separates this from a much larger clone, so it may be a read error. V usage is TRBV20-1 and J usage is TRBJ2-7; TRBD2 agrees at 8 bases. Germline V gene data show CDR1 as DFQATT and CDR2 as SNEGSKA (reference sequence). This CDR3 is built from 13 residues. CDR3 in DNA: TGCAGTGCCTCGGACACCGGGGGGGCCGAGCAGCACTTC. Residues: CSASDTGGAEQHF.

There are a few counts of this clonotype. This may arise from a read error, as a much more abundant clone is one base away. The chain employs TRBV20-1 and TRBJ2-5; D could derive from TRBD1 or TRBD2 (5 bases each). The germline CDR1 and CDR2 sequences are DFQATT and SNEGSKA (reference sequence). CDR3 length: 13 amino acids. The CDR3, as DNA: TGCAATGCTATGGGACGGATTCAAGAGACCCAGTACTTC. The encoded protein is CNAMGRIQETQYF.

This clonotype was counted a single time. The CDR3 DNA follows: TGCAGTGCTAGGAGGGGGACCTACAATAGGCAGTTCTTC. Protein product: CSARRGTYNRQFF. The rearrangement links TRBV20-1 to TRBJ2-1; D might be TRBD1 (6 bases). The CDR3 consists of 13 residues. The V end lost 3 bases, the J end lost 12 bases, and 18 bases lay between the germline ends. The germline V gene has CDR1 DFQATT and CDR2 SNEGSKA (reference sequence).

In this sample, this clonotype turned up many times. This CDR3 reads CASSLGGFELTEAFF. As DNA, the CDR3 is TGTGCCAGCAGTCTGGGAGGATTTGAACTCACTGAAGCTTTCTTT. This chain uses TRBV5-5 with TRBJ1-1; D ambiguous. Germline V gives CDR1 SGHKS, CDR2 YYEKEE (reference sequence). The V end was cut by 5 bases, the J end by 4 bases, with 18 bases between. This CDR3 comprises 15 residues.

This clonotype was counted ten times or more. This chain connects TRBV12-3 or TRBV12-4 to TRBJ1-2; TRBD1 aligns across 8 bases. The CDR3 has 12 amino acids. Germline trimming cut 4 bases from V and 8 bases from J; bases unmatched to any gene: 3. The DNA for the CDR3 is TGTGCCAGCAGTTGGACAGGGACCGGCTACACCTTC. Translation gives CASSWTGTGYTF.

Turning to this clonotype: A read error may account for a junction end that differs from germline. The chain has TRBV19 and TRBJ2-1; TRBD2 aligns across 13 bases. The CDR3 spans 15 residues. Germline V gene sequence: CDR1 LNHDA, CDR2 SQIVND (reference sequence). The CDR3 DNA follows: TGTGCCAGTAGTTTCTGGACTAGCGGGGGTCATGAGCAGTCCTTC. Translating it yields CASSFWTSGGHEQSF.

The rearrangement joins TRBV29-1 to TRBJ2-1; D unresolved. The V end lost 0 bases, the J end lost 13 bases, and 16 bases lay between the germline ends. The germline V gene has CDR1 SQVTM and CDR2 ANQGSEA. The CDR3 sequence is 13 residues long. The CDR3 sequence: CSVEDWSDGDQFF. The CDR3 coding sequence is TGCAGCGTTGAAGATTGGAGCGATGGGGATCAGTTCTTC.

This clonotype was counted ten times or more. The chain employs TRBV6-1 and TRBJ1-6; D remains unclear. The germline CDR1 and CDR2 sequences are MNHNS and SASEGT. The germline V and J ends were trimmed by 7 bases and 7 bases, with 14 bases remaining between them. The CDR3 length is 14 residues. The CDR3 sequence is CASKIGSLNSPLHF. The CDR3 nucleotides are TGTGCCAGCAAAATTGGAAGCTTAAATTCACCCCTCCACTTT.

This clonotype was recorded at least ten times. The CDR3 sequence: CASGFRGGYTF. Written as DNA, the CDR3 is TGTGCCAGCGGGTTCCGAGGGGGCTACACCTTC. The chain carries TRBV12-3 or TRBV12-4 and TRBJ1-2, with no clear D. The V and J ends lost 8 bases and 8 bases respectively, with 12 bases between them. The CDR3 consists of 11 residues.

Note on this clonotype: The CDR3 does not close with the conserved phenylalanine or tryptophan, likely indicating a read error. The chain has TRBV7-8 and TRBJ2-7; D unresolved. Trimming stripped 4 bases from V and 2 bases from J, with 6 bases between. Germline V gives CDR1 SGHVS, CDR2 FQNEAQ. The CDR3 consists of 12 residues. The CDR3 nucleotides are TGTGCCAGCAGCTCCAACCCCTACGAGCAGTACTTA. Amino acid sequence: CASSSNPYEQYL.

This clonotype was seen repeatedly, ten times or more. The J gene is TRBJ2-7, the V gene TRBV6-2 or TRBV6-3; D is unclear. Per the germline V gene, CDR1 is MNHEY and CDR2 is SVGEGT. Trimming pared 2 bases from V and 6 bases from J, leaving 8 bases between. This CDR3 is 12 amino acids long. Written as DNA, the CDR3 is TGTGCCAGCAGTTACGTAAAGGCCGAGCAGTACTTC. It yields the protein CASSYVKAEQYF.

The rearrangement links TRBV6-2 or TRBV6-3 to TRBJ2-1; D perhaps matches TRBD2 (5 bases). CDR1 and CDR2 (germline): MNHEY, SVGEGT. This CDR3 region has 15 residues. V was trimmed by 6 bases and J by 6 bases, leaving 18 bases between them. The CDR3 region is CASSPGTSESNEQFF. CDR3 sequence (DNA): TGTGCCAGCAGCCCAGGTACTAGTGAGAGCAATGAGCAGTTCTTC.

With respect to this clonotype: This sequence may be a read error, since a much larger clone differs from it by one base. V and J are TRBV29-1 and TRBJ2-1; no clear D. Trimming left V 2 bases short and J 6 bases short, with 14 bases between. The CDR3 has 14 amino acids. Germline CDR1 and CDR2: SQVTM and ANQGSEA. The CDR3 reads CSVEMGRLGNEQFF. Written as DNA, the CDR3 is TGCAGCGTTGAAATGGGAAGGTTAGGCAATGAGCAGTTCTTC.

This clonotype has ten or more counts. The V and J genes are TRBV12-3 or TRBV12-4 and TRBJ2-1; D remains unclear. Trimming pared 2 bases from V and 9 bases from J, leaving 8 bases between. The CDR3 runs 12 residues. The CDR3 loop is CASSLMPREQFF. The CDR3 coding sequence is TGTGCCAGCAGTTTAATGCCGCGTGAGCAGTTCTTC.

For this clonotype: Since the CDR3 does not end with the conserved phenylalanine or tryptophan, this likely comes from a read error. The V gene is TRBV12-3 or TRBV12-4, the J gene TRBJ2-2; weak D call: TRBD1 (6 bases). The CDR3 is 15 amino acids. V lost 7 bases and J lost 0, with 12 bases in between. The CDR3 DNA reads as TGTGCCAGCACTCATGGGGACACGAACACCGGGGAGCTGTTTTCT. This encodes CASTHGDTNTGELFS.

The rearrangement joins TRBV4-1 to TRBJ2-7; 7 bases map to TRBD2. CDR1 and CDR2 from the germline V gene are MGHRA and YSYEKL. The CDR3 extends over 17 amino acids. Trimming cost V 0 bases and J 3 bases; bases outside gene matches: 11. The CDR3 here is CASSQDLMGGPHYEQYF. CDR3 DNA sequence: TGCGCCAGCAGCCAAGATCTGATGGGAGGGCCCCACTACGAGCAGTACTTC.

The CDR3 nucleotides read TGCAGTGTTAATGGACTAGTTAATGAGCAGTTCTTC. Its translation is CSVNGLVNEQFF. The rearrangement links TRBV20-1 to TRBJ2-1, with 7 positions matching TRBD2. Germline V gene sequence: CDR1 DFQATT, CDR2 SNEGSKA (reference sequence). The CDR3 extends over 12 amino acids. J gave up 7 bases and V 7 bases, and 7 bases lay outside the gene matches.

About this clonotype: A read error may produce the germline difference seen at one junction end. The chain recombines TRBV4-3 with TRBJ2-3; TRBD2 agrees at 10 bases. Germline CDR1 reads LGHNA; CDR2 reads YSLEER. This CDR3 region has 16 residues. The CDR3 coding sequence is TGTGCCAGCAGCCAAGCCCCTAGCGGGGGCTCGGATACGCAGTATTTT. Its protein product is CASSQAPSGGSDTQYF.

The gene calls are TRBV11-2 and TRBJ2-1, with TRBD2 as a possible D gene (6 bases). Per germline, CDR1 SGHAT and CDR2 FQNNGV. CDR3 length equals 16 residues. The CDR3 here is CVSSLYASASYNEQFF. The CDR3 DNA reads as TGTGTCAGTAGTTTATATGCTAGCGCGTCCTACAATGAGCAGTTCTTC.